The clone carrying this T cell receptor beta chain has only a few counts. Germline V gene data show CDR1 as SGHKS and CDR2 as YYEKEE (reference sequence). V shed 4 bases, J shed 3 bases, and the junction held 6 bases outside the gene matches. This CDR3 is 15 amino acids long. The data stem from a study of blood T cell repertoires in COVID-19. Turning to the study itself: Researchers got acute and convalescent COVID-19 samples from the United States, Italy and Spain. PBMCs, B-cell-depleted T cells, or T cells were the source of the cDNA or gDNA that made up the material.

Per the original data handling: Nucleated cell number was recorded as an estimate derived from reference gene primer amplification. Clones were read by immunoSEQ multiplex PCR, and TCRdb kept only the in-frame ones, dropping some. D and trimming come from the DNA, and the V and J calls and clone size come from that table. The sample carries some 120,000 clones, roughly 90% recorded once. The specimen was peripheral blood. The V and J genes are TRBV5-5 and TRBJ1-5, with TRBD1 matching over 8 bases. This sequence originates from a man between 45 and 60 years old with active COVID-19. The CDR3 DNA reads TGTGCCAGCAGCAACAGGGGGTTCCACAATCAGCCCCAGCATTTT. The encoded protein is CASSNRGFHNQPQHF.